This T cell receptor beta chain stems from a study of T cells in Graves' hyperthyroidism and ophthalmopathy. Whole-study results and caveats: The blood repertoire included most of the expanded thyroid clonotypes above 0.001. From stable hyperthyroidism, ophthalmopathy was set apart by a 13 V-J model.

Researchers took RNA transcripts and amplified the TCR beta CDR3 regions from them. HTBI primers were employed in a first-round RT-PCR of the TCR CDR3. Each CDR3 protein is one row after TCRdb ran MiXCR on the multiplex PCR reads. The profile covers around 280,000 distinct CDR3 sequences, with approximately 12% appearing a single time and around 7.9% taken by the ten largest. CDR1 and CDR2 from the germline V gene are LGHNA and YSLEER. The CDR3 sequence is 15 residues long. The J segment lost 6 bases and the V segment lost 0 bases, leaving 8 bases of the junction unmatched. The hyperthyroidism was newly diagnosed and had lasted under 2 months; the patients were aged 18 to 65. Pregnant or lactating patients were excluded, as were those with uncontrolled infection or other autoimmune disease. With respect to this clonotype: What it binds is not known.

The receptor was derived from a woman in her twenties or thirties with Graves' hyperthyroidism that later progressed to Graves' ophthalmopathy. V and J are TRBV4-3 and TRBJ2-7; 7 nucleotides match TRBD1. The sequenced sample consisted of blood. The CDR3 nucleotides read TGCGCCAGCAGCCAAGATATGGGGCCAGGGGGCGAGCAGTACTTC. Translated: CASSQDMGPGGEQYF.